The rows below give T cell receptor beta chains drawn from one sample of a study of T-cell memory formation after mild COVID-19. One entry per CDR3 protein results from TCRdb running MiXCR on the 5' RACE reads. Of about 340,000 distinct CDR3 sequences in the sample, under 25% were seen once. Sequenced: PBMCs or a T cell subset sorted from them (not recorded which). The receptors stem from an adult woman who had mild COVID-19 (a few samples of this study predate the infection). Cell type and time point are not known. Each CDR3 is given with its conserved first and last residue. The order of the fields is clone size, J gene, D gene, V gene, CDR3 DNA, CDR3 protein. The D gene is left open where the match is weak. The size of a clone is reported for some rows only, either as once, few or many, or as a class for expanded clones.

>-|TRBJ2-2|-|TRBV12-5
TGTGCTAGTGGTTCACAGGGTCGGAACACCGGGGAGCTGTTTTTT
CASGSQGRNTGELFF
>-|TRBJ2-2|-|TRBV5-6
TGTGCCAGCAGCTCGGCGAGTGTGAAGACCGGGGAGCTGTTTTTT
CASSSASVKTGELFF
>few|TRBJ1-2|-|TRBV4-3
TGCGCCAGCAGCCAAGATTACGGCAGCGTAAACTATGGCTACACCTTC
CASSQDYGSVNYGYTF
>few|TRBJ1-2|-|TRBV7-9
TGTGCCAGCAGCTTAGTGGGGGGGGCCGGCTATGGCTACACCTTC
CASSLVGGAGYGYTF
>few|TRBJ2-1|-|TRBV4-3
TGCGCCAGCAGCCAAGAGTGGACCGACGATGAGCAGTTCTTC
CASSQEWTDDEQFF
>many|TRBJ2-7|TRBD1|TRBV14
TGTGCCAGCAGGGGGACAGGGGCCGAATACTACGAGCAGTACTTC
CASRGTGAEYYEQYF
>-|TRBJ1-1|-|TRBV20-1
TGCAGTGCTAGAGTGGTGGGGGCAATGAACACTGAAGCTTTCTTT
CSARVVGAMNTEAFF
>-|TRBJ1-6|-|TRBV18
TGTGCCAGCTCACCGGCGGGGGCGGATTCACCCCTCCACTTT
CASSPAGADSPLHF
>-|TRBJ2-5|-|TRBV7-9
TGTGCCAGCAGCTTTCCATTAGGTCGCACCACCCAAGAGACCCAGTACTTC
CASSFPLGRTTQETQYF
>few|TRBJ2-1|-|TRBV3-1
TGTGCCAGCAGCCTGACAAGGAGGAGGAATGAGCAGTTCTTC
CASSLTRRRNEQFF
>-|TRBJ1-5|-|TRBV18
TGTGCCAGCTCACCGGGGGGAGTCCAGCCCCAGCATTTT
CASSPGGVQPQHF